Each of the 11 T cell receptor beta chains below was sequenced from the same sample in a study of cytomegalovirus exposure and HLA in healthy donors. Primers: 60 Vbeta forward and 13 Jbeta reverse. Here immunoSEQ multiplex PCR was the method, and the copy in TCRdb shows in-frame clones only, minus some. The sample consists of 100,000 or so clones, 70% to 80% of them appearing once. Input material: PBMCs. The receptors were sampled from a young woman in good health and CMV-seropositive.

This sequence joins TRBV28 and TRBJ1-1; 7 positions agree with TRBD1. Germline CDR1 reads MDHEN; CDR2 reads SYDVKM. With V trimmed by 3 bases and J by 1 base, 5 bases remained unmatched. This CDR3 is 15 amino acids long. DNA for the CDR3: TGTGCCAGCAGTTTGGGGACAGCTGGGAACACTGAAGCTTTCTTT. This codes for CASSLGTAGNTEAFF.

The chain is built from TRBV5-1 and TRBJ1-2; 9 bases are a match to TRBD1. This CDR3 contains 13 residues. J lost 5 bases, V lost 5 bases, and 4 bases had no gene match. Germline V gene lookup returns CDR1 SGHRS and CDR2 YFSETQ. CDR3 amino acids: CASSVGQGYGYTF. Written as DNA, the CDR3 is TGCGCCAGCAGTGTCGGACAGGGGTATGGCTACACCTTC. Variable domain in full (rest from reference TRBV5-1 and TRBJ1-2): KAGVTQTPRYLIKTRGQQVTLSCSPISGHRSVSWYQQTPGQGLQFLFEYFSETQRNKGNFPGRFSGRQFSNSRSEMNVSTLELGDSALYLCASSVGQGYGYTFGSGTRLTVV.

This sequence joins TRBV19 and TRBJ2-5, with TRBD1 matching 7 bases. The germline CDR1 and CDR2 sequences are LNHDA and SQIVND (reference sequence). The trim removed 5 bases at V and 4 bases at J, leaving 1 base unmatched. The CDR3 spans 12 residues. CDR3 DNA: TGTGCCAGTAGTTACAGGGGAGAGACCCAGTACTTC. Its translation is CASSYRGETQYF.

The V call is TRBV6-6, the J call TRBJ2-3, with TRBD1 identical over 7 bases. This CDR3 spans 16 amino acids. Germline values: CDR1 MNHNY, CDR2 SVGAGI (reference sequence). The V segment lost 0 bases and the J segment 0 bases; nucleotides outside the gene matches: 3. CDR3 loop: CASSYSRDSSTDTQYF. CDR3 sequence (DNA): TGTGCCAGCAGTTACTCCAGGGACAGTAGCACAGATACGCAGTATTTT.

A note on this clone: This CDR3 is also generated by other DNA sequences in the sample. The chain links TRBV11-1 to TRBJ1-1; 9 nucleotides agree with TRBD1. CDR3 length: 14 residues. Trimming cost V 5 bases and J 5 bases; bases outside gene matches: 6. Germline V gene sequence: CDR1 SGHAT, CDR2 FQDESV (reference sequence). Here the CDR3 DNA reads TGTGCCAGCAGCCTACGGACAGGGGATACTGAAGCTTTCTTT. Residues: CASSLRTGDTEAFF.

CDR3 in amino acids: CASRLPGGDSGANVLTF. As DNA, the CDR3 is TGTGCCAGCAGGCTACCGGGGGGGGACTCTGGGGCCAACGTCCTGACTTTC. V and J are TRBV7-9 and TRBJ2-6; TRBD2 matches 8 bases. Per the germline V gene, CDR1 is SEHNR and CDR2 is FQNEAQ (reference sequence). The CDR3 length is 17 residues. V trimming: 6 bases; J trimming: 0 bases; junction bases outside the gene matches: 7.

V gene TRBV7-3 combines with J gene TRBJ2-5, with a weak D call TRBD2 (5 bases). Trimming took off 1 base at V and 5 bases at J, with 8 bases between the two ends. Germline CDR1 SGHTA, CDR2 FQGTGA. CDR3 length: 13 residues. The CDR3 DNA follows: TGTGCCAGCAGCTTAAGCGGGTGGGAGACCCAGTACTTC. It specifies CASSLSGWETQYF.

The V and J genes are TRBV14 and TRBJ1-2, with TRBD1 matching 9 bases. The trim removed 5 bases at V and 8 bases at J, leaving 15 bases unmatched. The germline V gene encodes CDR1 SGHDN and CDR2 FVKESK. This CDR3 contains 16 residues. In DNA form, the CDR3 reads TGTGCCAGCAGCGCCTTGGGAACAGGGGGCATTATAGGCTACACCTTC. Protein sequence: CASSALGTGGIIGYTF.

The chain combines TRBV7-2 with TRBJ2-7; 8 bases are shared with TRBD2. From germline, CDR1 is SGHTA and CDR2 FQGNSA. Losses at the gene ends were 1 base for V and 2 bases for J; bases not matched to a gene: 7. The length of the CDR3 is 16 residues. CDR3 DNA sequence: TGTGCCAGCAGCTTAGATAGCGGGGCCACAACCTACGAGCAGTACTTC. It yields the protein CASSLDSGATTYEQYF.

There are many counts of this clone. V is TRBV28 and J is TRBJ1-2, with 8 bases aligning to TRBD1. Germline loops: CDR1 MDHEN, CDR2 SYDVKM. The V segment lost 6 bases and the J segment 3 bases; nucleotides outside the gene matches: 9. The CDR3 contains 15 residues. The CDR3 reads CASSPGQGTDYGYTF. The DNA of the CDR3 is TGTGCCAGCAGCCCTGGACAGGGTACGGACTATGGCTACACCTTC.

This chain connects TRBV4-3 to TRBJ2-2, with 9 bases identical to TRBD2. The trim removed 0 bases at V and 7 bases at J, leaving 12 bases unmatched. This CDR3 comprises 18 residues. Germline V gives CDR1 LGHNA, CDR2 YSLEER. This chain's CDR3 is CASSQEKAREGLSGELFF. The CDR3 nucleotides read TGCGCCAGCAGCCAAGAGAAGGCGCGGGAGGGCCTGAGCGGGGAGCTGTTTTTT.